This T cell receptor beta chain was captured in a study of blood T cell repertoires in COVID-19. The wider study: Italy, Spain and the United States were the sources of the convalescent and acute COVID-19 samples. PBMCs, B-cell-depleted T cells, or T cells provided the cDNA or gDNA that made up the material.

Original handling: Reference gene primer amplification gave estimated nucleated cell counts. The method was immunoSEQ multiplex PCR; TCRdb's version includes in-frame clones alone and lacks a portion of them. V and J calls and clone size are those listed in that table; D and trimming were worked out from the DNA. The sample holds approximately 280,000 clones; 88% are singletons and the top ten take 9.4%. This clone was found once. Germline trimming cut 1 base from V and 5 bases from J; bases unmatched to any gene: 11. Looked up from germline, CDR1 is SEHNR and CDR2 is FQNEAQ (reference sequence). The CDR3 sequence is 17 residues long.

Material for sequencing was peripheral blood. The chain couples TRBV7-9 to TRBJ2-5; TRBD1 agrees at 9 bases. This sequence was found in a man younger than 30 with active or convalescent COVID-19. The CDR3 loop is CASSLGFPRDRVETQYF. For the CDR3, the DNA is TGTGCCAGCAGCTTAGGCTTTCCCCGGGACAGGGTTGAGACCCAGTACTTC.